These 5 T cell receptor beta chains were sequenced from one sample in a study of T cells after yellow fever vaccination (dated by TCRdb to between 2018 and 2021). The meaning of the sample's treatment or condition label: live attenuated yellow fever vaccine strain. Library construction relied on 5' RACE. TCRdb shows the sequencer as Illumina HiSeq 2500. TCRdb reprocessed the public reads (quality trimming at Q25 with fastp, clone calling with MiXCR) and kept in-frame beta chains. Under each unique CDR3 protein, matching rows form one entry showing the most common genes and DNA. This sample has under 700,000 distinct CDR3 sequences in its table, and about 15% of those were observed once. 15% to 20% of the sample lies in the top ten. Sequencing was performed on PBMCs, taken about 5 days after the first yellow fever vaccination. Receptors were obtained from a man aged 18 to 30 who received the YFV17D yellow fever vaccine.

This clonotype has a handful of counts. The chain uses TRBV10-3 and TRBJ2-2, with D unclear. The V gene lost 0 bases and the J gene lost 4 bases, with 6 bases spanning the gap. The CDR3 totals 14 residues. Germline values: CDR1 ENHRY, CDR2 SYGVKD. The CDR3 DNA follows: TGTGCCATCAGTGAGTCAACTACCACCGGGGAGCTGTTTTTT. Translating gives CAISESTTTGELFF.

The chain uses TRBV7-9 and TRBJ2-1; D is ambiguous. Germline CDR1 and CDR2: SEHNR and FQNEAQ (reference sequence). This CDR3 is built from 12 residues. With 4 bases removed from V and 8 bases from J, the gap between germline ends came to 9 bases. The CDR3 loop is CASSSAWDEQFF. Here the CDR3 DNA reads TGTGCCAGCAGCTCCGCCTGGGATGAGCAGTTCTTC.

The rearrangement uses TRBV12-3 or TRBV12-4 and TRBJ2-2; no clear D. The CDR3 is 15 residues long. V lost 6 bases to trimming and J lost 0 bases, with 11 bases between them. In DNA, the CDR3 is TGTGCCAGCAGCAGATACGAACCGAACACCGGGGAGCTGTTTTTT. This encodes CASSRYEPNTGELFF.

This clonotype appeared a single time. The chain recombines TRBV5-5 with TRBJ2-5, with D possibly TRBD2 on 5 matching bases. Trimming removed 0 bases at V and 5 bases at J, with 17 bases between. The CDR3 extends over 16 amino acids. Germline values: CDR1 SGHKS, CDR2 YYEKEE (reference sequence). CDR3 in amino acids: CASSLGGLGYRETQYF. CDR3 in DNA: TGTGCCAGCAGCTTGGGAGGGCTCGGCTATCGGGAGACCCAGTACTTC.

This clonotype was seen only a few times. The CDR3 DNA reads TGCAGCGTGTGGGGGGGTCCAGGCGGCTACACCTTC. Translation gives CSVWGGPGGYTF. The rearrangement uses TRBV29-1 and TRBJ1-2; maybe TRBD1 (5 bases). The V and J ends lost 6 bases and 8 bases respectively, with 16 bases between them. The CDR3 is 12 amino acids. Per germline, CDR1 SQVTM and CDR2 ANQGSEA. Filled out from reference TRBV29-1 and TRBJ1-2, the complete variable domain reads SAVISQKPSRDICQRGTSLTIQCQVDSQVTMMFWYRQQPGQSLTLIATANQGSEATYESGFVIDKFPISRPNLTFSTLTVSNMSPEDSSIYLCSVWGGPGGYTFGSGTRLTVV.